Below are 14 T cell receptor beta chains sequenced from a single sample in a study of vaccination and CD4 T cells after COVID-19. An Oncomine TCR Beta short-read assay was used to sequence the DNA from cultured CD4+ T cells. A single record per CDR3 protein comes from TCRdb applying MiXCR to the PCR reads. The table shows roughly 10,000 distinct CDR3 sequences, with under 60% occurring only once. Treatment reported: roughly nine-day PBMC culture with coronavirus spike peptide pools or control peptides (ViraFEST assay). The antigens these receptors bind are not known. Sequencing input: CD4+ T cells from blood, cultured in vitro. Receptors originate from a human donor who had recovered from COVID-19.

CDR3 region: CSAASLGQGSLGYGYTF. The CDR3 coding sequence is TGCAGTGCCGCGTCCCTCGGGCAGGGAAGTCTGGGGTATGGCTACACCTTC. The chain combines TRBV20-1 with TRBJ1-2; a weak D match, TRBD1 (5 bases). Trimming took off 6 bases at V and 5 bases at J, with 28 bases between the two ends. This CDR3 comprises 17 residues. CDR1 is DFQATT, CDR2 SNEGSKA, per germline (reference sequence).

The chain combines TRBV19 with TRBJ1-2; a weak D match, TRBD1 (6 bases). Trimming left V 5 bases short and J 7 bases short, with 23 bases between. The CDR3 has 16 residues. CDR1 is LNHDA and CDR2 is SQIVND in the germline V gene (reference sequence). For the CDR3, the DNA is TGTGCCAGTAGTCCATGGAGCCGCGGGGGCCCAGTTGGCTACACCTTC. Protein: CASSPWSRGGPVGYTF. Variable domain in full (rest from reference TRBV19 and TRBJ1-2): DGGITQSPKYLFRKEGQNVTLSCEQNLNHDAMYWYRQDPGQGLRLIYYSQIVNDFQKGDIAEGYSVSREKKESFPLTVTSAQKNPTAFYLCASSPWSRGGPVGYTFGSGTRLTVV.

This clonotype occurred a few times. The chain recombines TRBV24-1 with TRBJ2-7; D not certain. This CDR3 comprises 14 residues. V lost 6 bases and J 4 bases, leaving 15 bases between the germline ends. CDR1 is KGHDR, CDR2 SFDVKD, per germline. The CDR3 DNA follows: TGTGCCACCAGTAGCCATACGGCCCCGTACGAGCAGTACTTC. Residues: CATSSHTAPYEQYF.

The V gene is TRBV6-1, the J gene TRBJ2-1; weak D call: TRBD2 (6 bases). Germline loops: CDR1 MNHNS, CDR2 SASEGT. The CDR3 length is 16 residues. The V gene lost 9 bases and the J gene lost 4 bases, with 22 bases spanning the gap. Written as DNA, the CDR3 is TGTGCCAGTCTATCTAAGGAGGGAATAGGTTACAATGAGCAGTTCTTC. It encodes CASLSKEGIGYNEQFF.

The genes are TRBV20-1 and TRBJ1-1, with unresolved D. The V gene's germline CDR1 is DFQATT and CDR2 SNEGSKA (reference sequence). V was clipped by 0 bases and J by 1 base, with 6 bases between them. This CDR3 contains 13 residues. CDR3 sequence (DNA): TGCAGTGCTAGAGATAACAGGAACACTGAAGCTTTCTTT. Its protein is CSARDNRNTEAFF.

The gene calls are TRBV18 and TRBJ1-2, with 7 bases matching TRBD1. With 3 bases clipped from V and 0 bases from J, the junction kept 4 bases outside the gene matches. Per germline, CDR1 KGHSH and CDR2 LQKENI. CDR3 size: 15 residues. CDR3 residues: CASSPRDSPNYGYTF. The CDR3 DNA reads TGTGCCAGCTCACCCCGGGACAGTCCTAACTATGGCTACACCTTC. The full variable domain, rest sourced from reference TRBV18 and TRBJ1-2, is NAGVMQNPRHLVRRRGQEARLRCSPMKGHSHVYWYRQLPEEGLKFMVYLQKENIIDESGMPKERFSAEFPKEGPSILRIQQVVRGDSAAYFCASSPRDSPNYGYTFGSGTRLTVV.

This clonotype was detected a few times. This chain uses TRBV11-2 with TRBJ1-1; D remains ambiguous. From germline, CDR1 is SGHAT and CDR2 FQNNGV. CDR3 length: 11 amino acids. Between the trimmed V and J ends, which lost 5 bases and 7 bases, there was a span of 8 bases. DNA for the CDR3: TGTGCCAGCAGCCCCGCCCTTGAAGCTTTCTTT. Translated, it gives CASSPALEAFF.

CDR3 sequence: CASSSDRDSTEAFF. The CDR3 nucleotides are TGTGCCAGCAGCTCGGACAGGGATAGCACTGAAGCTTTCTTT. This sequence joins TRBV7-3 and TRBJ1-1; 8 positions agree with TRBD1. Germline trimming cut 4 bases from V and 4 bases from J; bases unmatched to any gene: 5. CDR3 length: 14 amino acids. CDR1 is SGHTA, CDR2 FQGTGA, per germline.

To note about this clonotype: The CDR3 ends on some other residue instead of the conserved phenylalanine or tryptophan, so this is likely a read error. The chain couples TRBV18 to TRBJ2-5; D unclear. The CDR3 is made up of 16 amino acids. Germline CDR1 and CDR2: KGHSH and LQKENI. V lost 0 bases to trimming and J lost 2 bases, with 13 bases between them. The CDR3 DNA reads TGTGCCAGCTCACCACCGAGTTCACAGCCTCAAGAGACCCAGTACCTC. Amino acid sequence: CASSPPSSQPQETQYL.

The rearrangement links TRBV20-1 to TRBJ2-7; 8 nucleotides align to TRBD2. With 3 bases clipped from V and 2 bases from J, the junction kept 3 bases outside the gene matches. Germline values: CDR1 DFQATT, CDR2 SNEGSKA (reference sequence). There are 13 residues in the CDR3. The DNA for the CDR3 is TGCAGTGCTAGGGGTAGCGGGACCTACGAGCAGTACTTC. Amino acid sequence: CSARGSGTYEQYF.

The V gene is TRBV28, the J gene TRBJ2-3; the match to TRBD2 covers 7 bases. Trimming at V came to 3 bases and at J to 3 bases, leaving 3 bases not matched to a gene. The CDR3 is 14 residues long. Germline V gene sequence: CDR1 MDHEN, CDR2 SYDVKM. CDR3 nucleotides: TGTGCCAGCAGTTTTTGGGAGGGGACAGATACGCAGTATTTT. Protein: CASSFWEGTDTQYF. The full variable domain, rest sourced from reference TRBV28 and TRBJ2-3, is DVKVTQSSRYLVKRTGEKVFLECVQDMDHENMFWYRQDPGLGLRLIYFSYDVKMKEKGDIPEGYSVSREKKERFSLILESASTNQTSMYLCASSFWEGTDTQYFGPGTRLTVL.

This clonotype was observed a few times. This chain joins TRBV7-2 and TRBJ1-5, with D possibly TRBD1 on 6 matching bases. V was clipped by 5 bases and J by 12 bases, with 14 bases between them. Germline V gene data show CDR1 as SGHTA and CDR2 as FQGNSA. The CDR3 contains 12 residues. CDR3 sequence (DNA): TGTGCCAGCAGCGAGGGGGGCCGGCTCCAGCATTTT. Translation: CASSEGGRLQHF.

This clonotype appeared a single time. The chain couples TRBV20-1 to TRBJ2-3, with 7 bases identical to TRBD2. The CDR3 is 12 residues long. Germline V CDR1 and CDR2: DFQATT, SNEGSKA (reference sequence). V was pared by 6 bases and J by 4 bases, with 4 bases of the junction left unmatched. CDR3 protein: CSAGGLSDTQYF. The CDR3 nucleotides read TGCAGTGCGGGGGGACTATCAGATACGCAGTATTTT.

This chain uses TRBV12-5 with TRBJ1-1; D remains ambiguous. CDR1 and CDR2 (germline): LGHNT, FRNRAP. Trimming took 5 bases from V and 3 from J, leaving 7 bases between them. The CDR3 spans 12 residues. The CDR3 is CASGDGYTEAFF. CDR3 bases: TGTGCTAGTGGTGACGGATACACTGAAGCTTTCTTT.